These 10 T cell receptor beta chains were sequenced from one sample in a study of blood T cell repertoires in COVID-19. The data were produced by immunoSEQ multiplex PCR, yet TCRdb's version contains in-frame clones alone and is incomplete. Here the sample spans some 150,000 clones, about nine tenths being singletons. The sample comprised peripheral blood. Source of these receptors: a man over 45 with active COVID-19.

The DNA for the CDR3 is TGCAGCGGGCAAACAACCTACGAGCAGTACTTC. This gives the protein CSGQTTYEQYF. J is TRBJ2-7 and V is TRBV29-1; D call uncertain. This CDR3 comprises 11 residues. The V end was cut by 7 bases, the J end by 2 bases, with 9 bases between. Germline CDR1 is SQVTM and CDR2 is ANQGSEA.

This sequence joins TRBV5-4 and TRBJ2-5, with TRBD1 matching 10 bases. The CDR3 has 15 amino acids. V lost 7 bases to trimming and J lost 1 base; unmatched junction nucleotides: 7. Germline loops: CDR1 SGHNT, CDR2 YYREEE (reference sequence). The CDR3 DNA reads TGTGCCAGCTCTTGGGGACAGGGGCCCCAAGAGACCCAGTACTTC. This gives the protein CASSWGQGPQETQYF.

This sequence joins TRBV18 and TRBJ1-1; no definite D call. CDR1 and CDR2 (germline): KGHSH, LQKENI. Between the trimmed V and J ends, which lost 1 base and 1 base, there was a span of 16 bases. The CDR3 covers 17 residues. The CDR3 DNA is TGTGCCAGCTCACCACGTTTTTCCAAGGGAGGGAACACTGAAGCTTTCTTT. Protein: CASSPRFSKGGNTEAFF.

This clone was found once. The V gene is TRBV7-8, the J gene TRBJ2-1; 12 bases line up with TRBD2. This CDR3 is built from 14 residues. V was pared by 5 bases and J by 12 bases, with 8 bases of the junction left unmatched. Per germline, CDR1 SGHVS and CDR2 FQNEAQ. The CDR3 protein is CASSPSGGASRQFF. In nucleotides, the CDR3 is TGTGCCAGCAGCCCTAGCGGGGGGGCTAGTAGGCAGTTCTTC.

CDR3 region: CASSQDPGSPYGYTF. CDR3 nucleotide sequence: TGTGCCAGCAGCCAAGACCCCGGGAGCCCCTATGGCTACACCTTC. This chain links TRBV4-2 with TRBJ1-2; unclear D gene. CDR1 is LGHNA and CDR2 is YNFKEQ in the germline V gene. The V and J ends lost 0 bases and 4 bases respectively, with 12 bases between them. The CDR3 sequence is 15 residues long.

This chain connects TRBV28 to TRBJ2-1; a possible D gene is TRBD2 (6 bases). Germline-derived CDR1 and CDR2 are MDHEN and SYDVKM. There are 17 residues in the CDR3. Trimming took 6 bases from V and 6 from J, leaving 24 bases between them. The CDR3 reads CASSVTRGGGGGNEQFF. The CDR3 nucleotides are TGTGCCAGCAGCGTCACCCGGGGAGGTGGGGGTGGCAATGAGCAGTTCTTC.

This chain joins TRBV6-6 and TRBJ2-7, with TRBD1 as a possible D gene (6 bases). V was pared by 6 bases and J by 2 bases, with 17 bases between. Germline V gene data show CDR1 as MNHNY and CDR2 as SVGAGI (reference sequence). The CDR3 loop spans 15 amino acids. DNA of the CDR3: TGTGCCAGCAGACTCCGGGACACCGCACCCTACGAGCAGTACTTC. This sequence encodes CASRLRDTAPYEQYF.

The V gene is TRBV30, the J gene TRBJ1-1, with D hard to call. The CDR3 consists of 14 residues. Trimming took off 4 bases at V and 5 bases at J, with 17 bases between the two ends. CDR1 and CDR2 from the germline V gene are GTSNPN and SVGIG (reference sequence). CDR3 coding DNA: TGTGCCTGGACTGTCCCTGCGTCGCGGACTGAAGCTTTCTTT. Encoded protein: CAWTVPASRTEAFF.

V gene TRBV30 combines with J gene TRBJ1-5; TRBD1 agrees at 7 bases. V shed 2 bases and J 4 bases; nucleotides not matched to a gene: 11. The CDR3 contains 16 residues. The germline V gene encodes CDR1 GTSNPN and CDR2 SVGIG (reference sequence). This CDR3 is CAWSTTGWGRNQPQHF. The CDR3 DNA sequence: TGTGCCTGGAGTACGACAGGGTGGGGCAGAAATCAGCCCCAGCATTTT.

The rearrangement joins TRBV7-9 to TRBJ2-5, with 12 bases identical to TRBD2. CDR1 SEHNR and CDR2 FQNEAQ come from the germline V gene (reference sequence). The CDR3 consists of 16 residues. With 2 bases clipped from V and 5 bases from J, the junction kept 6 bases outside the gene matches. In DNA, the CDR3 is TGTGCCAGCAGCTTAACTAGCGGGGGGAATGGGGAGACCCAGTACTTC. It specifies CASSLTSGGNGETQYF.